The T cell receptor (beta chain) described here comes from a study of CD8 T cells in ankylosing spondylitis (dated by TCRdb to about 2017). At the level of the whole study: The study set out to find disease-linked TCR variants by profiling T cell receptor beta repertoires in ankylosing spondylitis patients and healthy donors. The whole study cohort included over a hundred healthy donors and roughly 24 ankylosing spondylitis patients. Peripheral blood samples were taken, and synovial fluid was additionally collected from ankylosing spondylitis patients.

The instrument given in TCRdb is Illumina HiSeq 2500. Quantitative 5'-RACE with molecular barcodes was the method used to prepare the TCR beta libraries. Turning to the authors' computational methods: Disease-linked TCR variants were identified with a new computational method built on a probabilistic model of VDJ rearrangement. Starting from the raw public reads, TCRdb applied fastp trimming at Q25, assembled clones with MiXCR and retained in-frame beta chains. Each CDR3 protein appears once, grouped with its most common genes and DNA. The V and J calls come from TCRdb's annotation, not from the publication. This sample is represented by 200,000 to 250,000 distinct CDR3 sequences; approximately 20% of them were singletons. Of the sample, 42% is held by the ten largest clones. This clonotype was counted between two and nine times. The antigen this receptor binds is unknown. No much larger clone is present one base from it, and per-base qualities are unavailable.

Overall study results and their limits: The disease-linked clones were reported to be significantly enriched in matched synovial fluid samples from ankylosing spondylitis patients. A TCR beta motif made up of 7 to 9 highly homologous amino acid variants appeared to be characteristic of blood from ankylosing spondylitis patients. Some motif variants were previously reported in synovial fluid and blood of reactive arthritis patients, suggesting common disease-initiation mechanisms. In peripheral blood, the disease-linked clones were found at relatively low frequencies and had a CD8+ phenotype.

From its cysteine to its phenylalanine, the CDR3 spans 12 amino acids. Only CDR3 DNA is held: 36 bases, read in frame from base 1. CDR1 and CDR2 are drawn from the germline V gene (reference sequence): LNHDA, SQIVND. V loses 3 bases of germline sequence and J loses 7 bases, and the interval between the two ends is 9 bases. Sequenced: blood, either unsorted or a sorted T cell fraction (not recorded which). The TCR comes from a male donor with ankylosing spondylitis. The chain joins TRBV19 to TRBJ1-1, and possibly TRBD1, on 5 matching bases. The CDR3 corresponds to CASSIPGREAFF. The nucleotides read TGTGCCAGTAGTATCCCGGGACGTGAAGCTTTCTTT.